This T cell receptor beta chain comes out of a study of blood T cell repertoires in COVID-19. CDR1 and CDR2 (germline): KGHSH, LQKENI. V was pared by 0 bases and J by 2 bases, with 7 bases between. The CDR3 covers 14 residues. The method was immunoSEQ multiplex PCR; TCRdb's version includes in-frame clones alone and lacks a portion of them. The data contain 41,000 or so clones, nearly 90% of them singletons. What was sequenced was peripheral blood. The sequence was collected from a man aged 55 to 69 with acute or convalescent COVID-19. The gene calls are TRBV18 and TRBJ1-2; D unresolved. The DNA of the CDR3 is TGTGCCAGCTCACCACCCCGTCCCAACTATGGCTACACCTTC. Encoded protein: CASSPPRPNYGYTF.